What follows describes a single T cell receptor beta chain. The antigen remains undetermined. The sample belongs to a study of T cell responses to AZD1222 COVID-19 vaccine. Background on the study: Recipients boosted at about 4 weeks or about 12 weeks are pooled.

Germline CDR1 SGHAT, CDR2 FQNNGV. Trimming removed 7 bases from V and 3 bases from J; junction bases left unmatched: 7. This CDR3 spans 16 amino acids. Overall study findings and caveats: Only after the peak T cell response were repertoires sampled.

Only in-frame clones appear in the TCRdb table, and some are missing; sequencing was by immunoSEQ multiplex PCR. The sample carries around 120,000 clones, approximately 83% recorded once. The chain has TRBV11-2 and TRBJ2-3; 13 bases line up with TRBD2. The TCR was taken from an adult in good health. Here the sequenced sample was peripheral blood, taken on day 0 of AZD1222 vaccination. The CDR3 loop is CASTFTSGGVTDTQYF. The CDR3 region has the DNA TGTGCCAGCACCTTCACTAGCGGGGGGGTGACAGATACGCAGTATTTT.